This entry lists 27 T cell receptor beta chains sequenced from one sample in a study of kidney transplant recipient with SARS-CoV-2 infection (dated by TCRdb to about 2021). Sequenced using an Illumina MiSeq. TCRdb's own reprocessing of the public reads used fastp at Q25 and MiXCR and kept productive beta chains. Each CDR3 protein appears once, grouped with its most common genes and DNA. The sample table lists 250,000 or so distinct CDR3 sequences, 29% of them with a count of one. Of the sample, about 7% falls within the top ten clones. According to the study, the label for this sample's time point signals: pre-pandemic baseline sample and day 111 after first positive SARS-CoV-2 test. The sample consisted of a blood sample, taken at baseline and between days 110 and 120 from a kidney transplant recipient. These TCRs come from a male patient younger than 45 who had COVID-19 and was a kidney transplant recipient. After transplantation, some T cells may belong to the graft donor instead of the recipient.

In the case of this clonotype: A clone one base away is much larger, so this may be a read error. J is TRBJ1-2 and V is TRBV6-9; D perhaps matches TRBD1 (6 bases). CDR1 MNHGY and CDR2 SVAAGI come from the germline V gene. The CDR3 has 17 residues. In nucleotides, the CDR3 is TGTGCCAGCAGTATTTGGGGGCCTTACGGAAAGACCTATGGCCACACCTTC. This codes for CASSIWGPYGKTYGHTF.

This clonotype has a single count. The rearrangement joins TRBV4-2 to TRBJ1-2, with D unclear. The CDR3 is 17 residues long. Germline V gene data show CDR1 as LGHNA and CDR2 as YNFKEQ. V dropped 5 bases and J dropped 4 bases, with 23 bases sitting between them. CDR3: CASSTEVKGWKTYGYTF. The CDR3 DNA sequence: TGTGCCAGCAGCACTGAAGTCAAAGGTTGGAAGACCTATGGCTACACCTTC.

This clonotype was recorded many times. The junction differs from germline at one of its ends, possibly a read error. This rearrangement joins TRBV5-3 to TRBJ1-2; D gene ambiguous. TRBV5-3 is an open reading frame whose function is uncertain. CDR3 size: 16 residues. CDR3 in amino acids: CARCLQVVRKTYGYTF. The DNA for the CDR3 is TGTGCCAGATGCTTACAAGTGGTGAGAAAGACCTATGGCTACACCTTC.

This clonotype was seen at least ten times. The chain carries TRBV24-1 and TRBJ1-2; no clear D gene. The V end was cut by 6 bases, the J end by 4 bases, with 23 bases between. The CDR3 runs to 17 residues. Germline CDR1 KGHDR, CDR2 SFDVKD. DNA of the CDR3: TGTGCCACCAGTAGTTATAGTAGTACCAGAAAGACCTATGGCTACACCTTC. Translating gives CATSSYSSTRKTYGYTF.

This clonotype appeared many times. The CDR3 loop reads CASAEDNSRKTYGYTF. The CDR3 coding sequence is TGTGCCAGCGCCGAGGACAATAGTCGAAAGACCTATGGCTACACCTTC. The chain links TRBV5-6 to TRBJ1-2, with a tentative D call TRBD1 (5 bases). Trimming removed 7 bases from V and 4 bases from J, with 23 bases in between. The CDR3 covers 16 residues. Germline-derived CDR1 and CDR2 are SGHDT and YYEEEE.

Points on this clonotype: A much larger clone lies a single base off, so this may be a read error. The V call is TRBV7-3, the J call TRBJ1-1, with a possible D match to TRBD1 (5 bases). The CDR3 has 13 amino acids. The germline V gene has CDR1 SGHTA and CDR2 FQGTGA. CDR3 in DNA: TGTGCCGGCAGCTTAGTGGGGACCGCTGAAGCTTTCTTT. Translation gives CAGSLVGTAEAFF.

To note about this clonotype: A read error may explain this, as a much larger clone is one base away. The chain has TRBV5-3 and TRBJ1-2; D not resolved. TRBV5-3 is reported as an ORF; its role is uncertain. The CDR3 runs 16 residues. Trimming took off 10 bases at V and 4 bases at J, with 26 bases between the two ends. CDR3 protein: CAGMIGVVRKTYGYTF. In nucleotides, the CDR3 is TGTGCCGGAATGATTGGAGTGGTGAGAAAGACCTATGGCTACACCTTC.

On this clonotype: A much bigger clone sits one base away, suggesting this may be a read error. The gene calls are TRBV29-1 and TRBJ1-5; D possibly corresponds to TRBD1 (6 bases). Germline values: CDR1 SQVTM, CDR2 ANQGSEA. This CDR3 has 13 residues. The CDR3 reads CSVGTGLNQPRHF. DNA of the CDR3: TGCAGCGTTGGAACAGGGCTCAATCAGCCCCGGCATTTT.

With respect to this clonotype: With a much larger clone just one base away, this may be a read error. The CDR3 DNA follows: TGTAGCAGTGTTGTCACTGATAGCCGAAAGACCTATGGCTACACCTTC. This translates into CSSVVTDSRKTYGYTF. V is TRBV8-2 and J is TRBJ1-2. TRBV8-2 is a pseudogene. The CDR3 loop spans 16 amino acids.

For this clonotype: A read error may explain this, as a much larger clone is one base away. This chain joins TRBV5-6 and TRBJ1-1, with D hard to call. The CDR3 spans 14 residues. Germline V lookup: CDR1 SGHDT, CDR2 YYEEEE. CDR3 sequence: CASGLLQTNTEAFF. CDR3 sequence (DNA): TGTGCCAGCGGCTTGTTACAGACGAACACTGAAGCTTTCTTT. Full variable domain (remainder filled in from reference TRBV5-6 and TRBJ1-1): DAGVTQSPTHLIKTRGQQVTLRCSPKSGHDTVSWYQQALGQGPQFIFQYYEEEERQRGNFPDRFSGHQFPNYSSELNVNALLLGDSALYLCASGLLQTNTEAFFGQGTRLTVV.

This clonotype was found many times. The V gene is TRBV29-1, the J gene TRBJ2-7, with D hard to call. The V gene lost 4 bases and the J gene lost 3 bases, with 10 bases spanning the gap. The CDR3 runs 12 residues. In germline, CDR1 is SQVTM, CDR2 ANQGSEA. The CDR3 DNA reads TGCAGCGTTGGATCAGAATTCTACGAGCAGTACTTC. Its translation: CSVGSEFYEQYF.

This clonotype was seen repeatedly, ten times or more. The rearrangement uses TRBV10-3 and TRBJ2-1; D is possibly TRBD2 (5 bases). Germline values: CDR1 ENHRY, CDR2 SYGVKD. Trimming removed 4 bases from V and 6 bases from J, with 13 bases in between. CDR3 length equals 14 residues. Here the CDR3 reads CAISVRGFGNEQFF. CDR3 DNA sequence: TGTGCCATCAGTGTGAGAGGGTTCGGCAATGAGCAGTTCTTC.

Many counts were recorded for this clonotype. The gene calls are TRBV7-6 and TRBJ1-5; 8 bases are shared with TRBD1. Germline loops: CDR1 SGHVS, CDR2 FNYEAQ. After removal of 5 bases from V and 10 bases from J, the junction contained 7 bases not matched to a gene. This CDR3 spans 13 amino acids. Here the CDR3 DNA reads TGTGCCAGCAGCCCCGACAGGGGTCAACCCCAGCATTTT. Translating it yields CASSPDRGQPQHF.

On this clonotype itself: It may be a read error: a sequence one base away is much more abundant. The rearrangement joins TRBV4-3 to TRBJ2-4; 8 bases line up with TRBD2. The assigned J gene may be wrong: the sequence end matches TRBJ2-7 better. The CDR3 contains 16 residues. Germline assignment: CDR1 LGHNA and CDR2 YSLEER. This chain's CDR3 is CTSSQAGGVRPREQYF. CDR3 DNA sequence: TGCACCAGCAGCCAAGCCGGGGGGGTCCGACCCCGCGAGCAGTACTTC.

Comment on this clonotype: Given a much more abundant clone one base away, this may be a read error. The chain couples TRBV16 to TRBJ1-2; tentative D call: TRBD1 (5 bases). Trimming removed 3 bases from V and 4 bases from J, with 21 bases in between. Germline V gene data show CDR1 as KGHSY and CDR2 as FQNENV. The CDR3 is 17 amino acids. CDR3 DNA: TGTGCCAGCAGCCATTCACAGGCCGTTAGAAAGACCTATGGCTACACCTTC. This codes for CASSHSQAVRKTYGYTF. Based on the CDR3 plus reference TRBV16 and TRBJ1-2, the full variable domain is GEEVAQTPKHLVRGEGQKAKLYCAPIKGHSYVFWYQQVLKNEFKFLISFQNENVFDETGMPKERFSAKCLPNSPCSLEIQATKLEDSAVYFCASSHSQAVRKTYGYTFGSGTRLTVV.

This clonotype appeared many times. The chain is built from TRBV19 and TRBJ2-7; D ambiguous. This CDR3 comprises 13 residues. Deletions cut 3 bases from V and 4 bases from J, with 10 bases between. Germline V gives CDR1 LNHDA, CDR2 SQIVND (reference sequence). The CDR3 nucleotides are TGTGCCAGTAGTATGAGGCCACCATACGAGCAGTACTTC. Amino acid sequence: CASSMRPPYEQYF.

On this clonotype itself: A much larger clone differs by one base, so this may be a read error. The genes are TRBV20-1 and TRBJ1-1; a possible D gene is TRBD1 (6 bases). CDR3 size: 12 residues. Per the germline V gene, CDR1 is DFQATT and CDR2 is SNEGSKA (reference sequence). CDR3 region: CSARGQYAEAFF. The CDR3 nucleotides read TGCAGTGCCAGAGGACAGTACGCTGAAGCTTTCTTT.

A remark on this clonotype: This may be a read error: a much more frequent sequence differs by one nucleotide. The genes are TRBV3-1 and TRBJ2-7, with 9 bases fitting TRBD2. The CDR3 is made up of 18 amino acids. The germline V gene has CDR1 LGHDT and CDR2 YNNKEL (reference sequence). CDR3 sequence reads: CASNQDRLAEKFSYEQYF. CDR3 DNA sequence: TGTGCCAGCAACCAAGATAGACTAGCGGAAAAATTCTCCTACGAGCAGTACTTC.

Of note for this clonotype: A much bigger clone sits one base away, suggesting this may be a read error. This chain links TRBV20-1 with TRBJ2-2; no reliable D call. Germline CDR1 reads DFQATT; CDR2 reads SNEGSKA (reference sequence). The CDR3 totals 14 residues. Here the CDR3 reads CGARDFQRTGELFF. CDR3 nucleotides: TGCGGTGCTAGAGATTTCCAGCGAACCGGGGAGCTGTTTTTT.

In its sample, this clonotype was seen many times. V and J are TRBV30 and TRBJ1-2, with a tentative D call TRBD1 (5 bases). The germline CDR1 and CDR2 sequences are GTSNPN and SVGIG (reference sequence). The V end lost 3 bases, the J end lost 4 bases, and 15 bases lay between the germline ends. This CDR3 contains 14 residues. The CDR3 region has the DNA TGTGCCTGGAGATGGACAATAAACGGCTATGGCTACACCTTC. Translation gives CAWRWTINGYGYTF.

With regard to this clonotype: A junction boundary mismatches the germline segment, possibly from a read error. The chain joins TRBV6-5 to TRBJ2-7, with 7 bases matching TRBD1. CDR1 and CDR2 from the germline V gene are MNHEY and SVGAGI. This CDR3 has 16 residues. The CDR3, as DNA: TGTGCCGGCAGTCCCCGTTCAAGGGGACAGTCCTACGAGCAGTACTTC. Protein sequence: CAGSPRSRGQSYEQYF.

The sample holds many counts of this clonotype. The rearrangement joins TRBV28 to TRBJ2-7; D gene ambiguous. Germline lookup yields CDR1 MDHEN and CDR2 SYDVKM. The V and J ends lost 3 bases and 5 bases respectively, with 2 bases between them. The CDR3 is 10 residues long. The CDR3 DNA follows: TGTGCCAGCAGTTTTCACGAGCAGTACTTC. Its translation is CASSFHEQYF.

This clonotype has ten or more counts. The rearrangement links TRBV11-3 to TRBJ2-7; weak D call: TRBD2 (6 bases). V was trimmed by 5 bases and J by 4 bases, leaving 15 bases between them. Germline values: CDR1 SGHNT, CDR2 YENEEA. This CDR3 is built from 14 residues. Written as DNA, the CDR3 is TGTGCCAGCAGCAGAGGCCGGGGGATTTACGAGCAGTACTTC. Residues: CASSRGRGIYEQYF.

There are many counts of this clonotype. The V call is TRBV10-3, the J call TRBJ2-1; 7 bases agree with TRBD2. V was clipped by 7 bases and J by 8 bases; unmatched bases: 11. Germline V gene lookup returns CDR1 ENHRY and CDR2 SYGVKD. The CDR3 loop spans 14 amino acids. Here the CDR3 reads CAINPLGGPDEQFF. CDR3 sequence (DNA): TGTGCCATCAATCCCCTGGGAGGGCCCGATGAGCAGTTCTTC.

This clonotype was recorded at least ten times. The chain couples TRBV6-5 to TRBJ1-5; TRBD1 is a possible D gene (5 bases). V gave up 6 bases and J gave up 3 bases, with 12 bases separating them. The germline CDR1 and CDR2 sequences are MNHEY and SVGAGI. The CDR3 consists of 14 residues. The CDR3 DNA reads TGTGCCAGCAGCTTATGGGGGATCAATCAGCCCCAGCATTTT. Translated, it gives CASSLWGINQPQHF.

A remark on this clonotype: Possible read error: a much larger clone is one base away. The chain employs TRBV6-4 and TRBJ1-2; no clear D. CDR3 length: 17 residues. V was cut by 3 bases and J by 4 bases, with 21 bases left in between. The germline CDR1 and CDR2 sequences are MRHNA and SNTAGT. In nucleotides, the CDR3 is TGTGCCAGCAGTGAGTGGTTCCCACACGGAAAGACCTATGGCTACACCTTC. This codes for CASSEWFPHGKTYGYTF.

This chain links TRBV5-3 with TRBJ1-2; D unresolved. TRBV5-3 is noted as an ORF with a role that remains uncertain. The CDR3 has 16 residues. V was cut by 7 bases and J by 4 bases, with 23 bases left in between. CDR3 sequence reads: CARAVTVVRKTYGYTF. The DNA for the CDR3 is TGTGCCAGAGCAGTCACAGTGGTGAGAAAGACCTATGGCTACACCTTC.